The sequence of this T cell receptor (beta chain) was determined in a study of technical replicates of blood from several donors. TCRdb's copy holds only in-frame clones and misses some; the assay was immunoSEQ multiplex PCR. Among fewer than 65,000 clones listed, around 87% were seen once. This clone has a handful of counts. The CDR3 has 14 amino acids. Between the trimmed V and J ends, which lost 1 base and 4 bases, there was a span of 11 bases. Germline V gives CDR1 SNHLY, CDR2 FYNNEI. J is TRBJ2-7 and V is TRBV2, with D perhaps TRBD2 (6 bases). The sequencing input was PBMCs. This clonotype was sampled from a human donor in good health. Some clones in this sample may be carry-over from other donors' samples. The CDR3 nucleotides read TGTGCCAGCAGTGAAGGCGGGAATAGATACGAGCAGTACTTC. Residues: CASSEGGNRYEQYF.